The 23 T cell receptor beta chains reported below all come from one sample, sequenced in a study of blood T cell repertoires in COVID-19. Clones were sequenced by immunoSEQ multiplex PCR, and TCRdb holds only the in-frame ones, with some missing. Among a few hundred thousand clones listed, over 75% were seen once. Sequenced material: PBMCs or T cells enriched from blood (not recorded which). These receptors came from a woman aged 25-40 years who had recovered from COVID-19.

The V and J genes are TRBV27 and TRBJ1-2, with 7 bases lining up with TRBD1. The J segment lost 4 bases and the V segment lost 8 bases, leaving 7 bases of the junction unmatched. The CDR3 runs 13 residues. CDR1 and CDR2 from the germline V gene are MNHEY and SMNVEV (reference sequence). The CDR3 coding sequence is TGTGCCAGCGGAAACAGGGGTGGCTATGGCTACACCTTC. Protein product: CASGNRGGYGYTF.

This clone has a handful of counts. This chain joins TRBV13 and TRBJ1-3; a weak D match, TRBD1 (6 bases). Trimming pared 0 bases from V and 2 bases from J, leaving 11 bases between. Germline V CDR1 and CDR2: PRHDT, FYEKMQ (reference sequence). This CDR3 has 16 residues. CDR3 in amino acids: CASSLGLGGPGNTIYF. In DNA, the CDR3 is TGTGCCAGCAGCTTAGGCCTAGGGGGACCTGGAAACACCATATATTTT.

The genes are TRBV27 and TRBJ2-2; 9 bases match TRBD1. The germline V gene encodes CDR1 MNHEY and CDR2 SMNVEV (reference sequence). V was clipped by 3 bases and J by 1 base; unmatched bases: 3. The CDR3 has 16 amino acids. CDR3 sequence reads: CASSFWGQGNTGELFF. CDR3 DNA: TGTGCCAGCAGTTTTTGGGGACAGGGGAACACCGGGGAGCTGTTTTTT.

The V gene is TRBV28, the J gene TRBJ1-4; unclear D gene. Trimming removed 7 bases from V and 2 bases from J, with 11 bases in between. Germline values: CDR1 MDHEN, CDR2 SYDVKM. CDR3 length equals 14 residues. The DNA of the CDR3 is TGTGCCAGCAATCCCACAGATACTAATGAAAAACTGTTTTTT. Translated: CASNPTDTNEKLFF. The entire variable domain, with the rest obtained from reference TRBV28 and TRBJ1-4, is as follows: DVKVTQSSRYLVKRTGEKVFLECVQDMDHENMFWYRQDPGLGLRLIYFSYDVKMKEKGDIPEGYSVSREKKERFSLILESASTNQTSMYLCASNPTDTNEKLFFGSGTQLSVL.

The rearrangement links TRBV6-5 to TRBJ1-1, with TRBD1 matching 8 bases. The germline CDR1 and CDR2 sequences are MNHEY and SVGAGI. The CDR3 contains 13 residues. Trimming at V came to 7 bases and at J to 3 bases, leaving 4 bases not matched to a gene. The chain's CDR3 is CASKTGEDTEAFF. CDR3 nucleotides: TGTGCCAGCAAGACAGGGGAGGACACTGAAGCTTTCTTT.

This chain joins TRBV7-9 and TRBJ2-3, with TRBD2 identical over 14 bases. Losses at the gene ends were 6 bases for V and 9 bases for J; bases not matched to a gene: 8. Per the germline V gene, CDR1 is SEHNR and CDR2 is FQNEAQ (reference sequence). CDR3 length equals 15 residues. CDR3 protein: CASSTGTSGRRTQYF. CDR3 nucleotides: TGTGCCAGCAGTACCGGGACTAGCGGGAGACGGACGCAGTATTTT.

The rearrangement links TRBV5-6 to TRBJ2-3, with 7 bases identical to TRBD2. The CDR3 is 14 amino acids. Per the germline V gene, CDR1 is SGHDT and CDR2 is YYEEEE. V trimming: 4 bases; J trimming: 2 bases; junction bases outside the gene matches: 4. CDR3 in amino acids: CASSRWDYTDTQYF. The DNA of the CDR3 is TGTGCCAGCAGCCGATGGGACTACACAGATACGCAGTATTTT.

The chain is built from TRBV6-2 or TRBV6-3 and TRBJ2-2, with TRBD2 matching 8 bases. From germline, CDR1 is MNHEY and CDR2 SVGEGT. This CDR3 comprises 17 residues. The trim removed 6 bases at V and 7 bases at J, leaving 16 bases unmatched. The CDR3: CASSFNQAGVMGGELFF. In DNA, the CDR3 is TGTGCCAGCAGCTTCAACCAAGCGGGGGTCATGGGCGGGGAGCTGTTTTTT.

Concerning this clone: Because the CDR3's place on the DNA is in doubt, the DNA is left out and the CDR3 is given as listed by TCRdb. This chain joins TRBV5-6 and TRBJ1-2. The germline V gene encodes CDR1 SGHDT and CDR2 YYEEEE. The CDR3 length equals 12 residues, ends included. The CDR3 spells CASSHSVRGYTF.

The V gene is TRBV10-3, the J gene TRBJ2-3; 7 bases are shared with TRBD2. The germline V gene encodes CDR1 ENHRY and CDR2 SYGVKD. Trimming removed 0 bases from V and 1 base from J; junction bases left unmatched: 1. The CDR3 covers 15 residues. The CDR3 protein is CAISESAGGTDTQYF. CDR3 sequence (DNA): TGTGCCATCAGTGAGTCGGCGGGAGGCACAGATACGCAGTATTTT.

This chain links TRBV29-1 with TRBJ1-1, with D perhaps matching TRBD1 (5 bases). V was pared by 6 bases and J by 0 bases, with 11 bases between. Germline lookup yields CDR1 SQVTM and CDR2 ANQGSEA. The CDR3 has 13 amino acids. DNA for the CDR3: TGCAGCGTATCACCGGGGGTGAACACTGAAGCTTTCTTT. Translating gives CSVSPGVNTEAFF.

The chain carries TRBV6-5 and TRBJ2-7; weak D call: TRBD1 (6 bases). Trimming took off 7 bases at V and 5 bases at J, with 15 bases between the two ends. The CDR3 totals 13 residues. Per germline, CDR1 MNHEY and CDR2 SVGAGI. The CDR3 coding sequence is TGTGCCAGCACCCCAACAGGGTACCACGAGCAGTACTTC. Translated, it gives CASTPTGYHEQYF.

The gene calls are TRBV9 and TRBJ2-1, with 9 bases that match TRBD2. The germline V gene has CDR1 SGDLS and CDR2 YYNGEE. V gave up 0 bases and J gave up 1 base; unmatched junction bases: 2. The CDR3 has 16 amino acids. The CDR3: CASSVGGGESYNEQFF. In DNA form, the CDR3 reads TGTGCCAGCAGCGTAGGCGGGGGGGAATCCTACAATGAGCAGTTCTTC.

This chain connects TRBV10-1 to TRBJ1-3, with D tentatively TRBD1 (6 bases). The CDR3 extends over 22 amino acids. Germline V gives CDR1 WNHNN, CDR2 SYGVQD (reference sequence). V shed 3 bases and J shed 0 bases, with 30 bases lying between them. The CDR3: CASSEIRRPETTGQNSGNTIYF. Here the CDR3 DNA reads TGCGCCAGCAGTGAAATCCGACGACCCGAAACGACAGGTCAGAACTCTGGAAACACCATATATTTT.

The chain recombines TRBV5-5 with TRBJ1-1; perhaps TRBD1 as D (5 bases). CDR1 is SGHKS and CDR2 is YYEKEE in the germline V gene (reference sequence). The germline V and J ends were trimmed by 2 bases and 7 bases, with 15 bases remaining between them. The CDR3 is made up of 14 amino acids. The CDR3, as DNA: TGTGCCAGCAGCTTCGGACACCTCCCAGGTGAAGCTTTCTTT. Its protein is CASSFGHLPGEAFF.

The CDR3 sequence is CASSAGGGTDTQYF. CDR3 sequence (DNA): TGTGCCAGCAGTGCAGGGGGCGGAACAGATACGCAGTATTTT. V is TRBV2 and J is TRBJ2-3; 8 bases align to TRBD1. CDR3 length equals 14 residues. Germline V lookup: CDR1 SNHLY, CDR2 FYNNEI. The junction had 3 bases not matched to a gene; V was cut back by 4 bases and J by 3 bases.

In its sample, this clone was seen a few times. The V gene is TRBV14, the J gene TRBJ1-2; D is unclear. This CDR3 comprises 15 residues. From germline, CDR1 is SGHDN and CDR2 FVKESK. Trimming removed 1 base at V and 5 bases at J, with 14 bases between. DNA of the CDR3: TGTGCCAGCAGCCAAGCCGGGTCTCTACTTTATGGCTACACCTTC. As protein: CASSQAGSLLYGYTF.

The count of this clone is one. V is TRBV9 and J is TRBJ2-5; possible D gene TRBD1, 8 bases. The CDR3 consists of 16 residues. Germline values: CDR1 SGDLS, CDR2 YYNGEE. Trimming cost V 6 bases and J 5 bases, with 23 bases left between them. CDR3 residues: CASTPLGQGGQETQYF. The DNA of the CDR3 is TGTGCCAGCACCCCTCTAGGACAGGGAGGGCAGGAGACCCAGTACTTC. Looking up the rest from reference TRBV9 and TRBJ2-5 gives the full variable domain: DSGVTQTPKHLITATGQRVTLRCSPRSGDLSVYWYQQSLDQGLQFLIQYYNGEERAKGNILERFSAQQFPDLHSELNLSSLELGDSALYFCASTPLGQGGQETQYFGPGTRLLVL.

The chain links TRBV28 to TRBJ1-2; D might be TRBD1 (6 bases). CDR1 and CDR2 from the germline V gene are MDHEN and SYDVKM. The CDR3 covers 15 residues. V lost 6 bases and J lost 4, with 18 bases in between. The CDR3 DNA follows: TGTGCCAGCAGGACGACCGGGACAATTCTCTATGGCTACACCTTC. As protein: CASRTTGTILYGYTF.

This chain uses TRBV11-2 with TRBJ1-2; D possibly corresponds to TRBD1 (5 bases). The germline V and J ends were trimmed by 1 base and 2 bases, with 11 bases remaining between them. The germline gives CDR1 SGHAT, CDR2 FQNNGV. The CDR3 runs to 15 residues. CDR3 in DNA: TGTGCCAGCAGCTTAGTAGGCAGGGTGAACTATGGCTACACCTTC. This translates into CASSLVGRVNYGYTF.

The chain employs TRBV4-1 and TRBJ2-1, with TRBD2 matching over 11 bases. CDR1 and CDR2 from the germline V gene are MGHRA and YSYEKL. The V gene end was trimmed by 2 bases and the J gene end by 2 bases; junction bases not matched to a gene: 5. The CDR3 consists of 17 residues. CDR3 DNA: TGCGCCAGCAGCCAAATATTAGCGGGAGGGGCCTACAATGAGCAGTTCTTC. Protein sequence: CASSQILAGGAYNEQFF.

The rearrangement joins TRBV15 to TRBJ2-1; 13 bases agree with TRBD2. Per germline, CDR1 LNHNV and CDR2 YYDKDF (reference sequence). The CDR3 has 14 residues. V lost 7 bases to trimming and J lost 4 bases; unmatched junction nucleotides: 1. CDR3 nucleotides: TGTGCCACCACGACTAGCGGGAGGTACAATGAGCAGTTCTTC. This codes for CATTTSGRYNEQFF.

Only a few counts were recorded for this clone. V usage is TRBV19 and J usage is TRBJ2-1; TRBD2 matches 8 bases. The CDR3 length is 15 residues. From germline, CDR1 is LNHDA and CDR2 SQIVND (reference sequence). Losses at the gene ends were 6 bases for V and 0 bases for J; bases not matched to a gene: 4. Written as DNA, the CDR3 is TGTGCCAGTAGCGCCGGGACTAGCTCCTACAATGAGCAGTTCTTC. Translation: CASSAGTSSYNEQFF.